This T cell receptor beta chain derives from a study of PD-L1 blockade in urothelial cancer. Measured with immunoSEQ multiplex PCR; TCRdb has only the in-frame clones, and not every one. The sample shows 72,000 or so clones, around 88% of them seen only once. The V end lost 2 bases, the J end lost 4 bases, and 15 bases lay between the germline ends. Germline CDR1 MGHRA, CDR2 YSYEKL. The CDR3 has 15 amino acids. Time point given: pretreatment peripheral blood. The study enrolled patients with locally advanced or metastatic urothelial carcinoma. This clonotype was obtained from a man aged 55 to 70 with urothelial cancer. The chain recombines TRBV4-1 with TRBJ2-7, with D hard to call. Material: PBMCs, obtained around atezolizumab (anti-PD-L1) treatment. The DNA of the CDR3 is TGCGCCAGCAGCCAACCCACATCACACAAATACGAGCAGTACTTC. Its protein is CASSQPTSHKYEQYF.